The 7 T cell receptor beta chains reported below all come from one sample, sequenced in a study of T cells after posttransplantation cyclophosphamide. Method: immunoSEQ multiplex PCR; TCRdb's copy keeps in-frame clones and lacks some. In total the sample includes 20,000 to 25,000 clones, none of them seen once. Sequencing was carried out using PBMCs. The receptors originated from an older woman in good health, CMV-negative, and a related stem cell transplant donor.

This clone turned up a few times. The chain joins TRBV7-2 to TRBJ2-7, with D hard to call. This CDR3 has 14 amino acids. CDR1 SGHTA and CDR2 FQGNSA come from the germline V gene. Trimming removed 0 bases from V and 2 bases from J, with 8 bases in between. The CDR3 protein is CASSLAPYPYEQYF. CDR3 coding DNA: TGTGCCAGCAGCTTAGCTCCCTACCCCTACGAGCAGTACTTC. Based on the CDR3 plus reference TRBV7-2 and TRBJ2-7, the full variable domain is GAGVSQSPSNKVTEKGKDVELRCDPISGHTALYWYRQSLGQGLEFLIYFQGNSAPDKSGLPSDRFSAERTGGSVSTLTIQRTQQEDSAVYLCASSLAPYPYEQYFGPGTRLTVT.

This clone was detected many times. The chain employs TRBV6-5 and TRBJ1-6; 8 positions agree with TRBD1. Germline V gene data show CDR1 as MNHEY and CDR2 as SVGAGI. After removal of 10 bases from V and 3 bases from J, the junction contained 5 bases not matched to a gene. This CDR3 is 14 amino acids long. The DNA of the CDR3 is TGTGCCACACGGACAGGGTTCTATAATTCACCCCTCCACTTT. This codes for CATRTGFYNSPLHF.

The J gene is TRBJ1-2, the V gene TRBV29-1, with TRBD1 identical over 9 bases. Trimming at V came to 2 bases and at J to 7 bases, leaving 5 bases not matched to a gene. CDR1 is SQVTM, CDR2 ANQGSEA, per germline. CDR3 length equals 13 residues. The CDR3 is CSVERGTGLGYTF. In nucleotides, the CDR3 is TGCAGCGTTGAACGGGGGACAGGGCTTGGCTACACCTTC.

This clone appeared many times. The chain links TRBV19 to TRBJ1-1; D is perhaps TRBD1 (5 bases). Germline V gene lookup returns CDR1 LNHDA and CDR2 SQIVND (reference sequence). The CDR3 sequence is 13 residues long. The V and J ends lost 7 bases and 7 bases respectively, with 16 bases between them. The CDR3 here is CASTQGLVDEAFF. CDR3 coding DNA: TGTGCCAGTACTCAGGGTCTTGTGGATGAAGCTTTCTTT.

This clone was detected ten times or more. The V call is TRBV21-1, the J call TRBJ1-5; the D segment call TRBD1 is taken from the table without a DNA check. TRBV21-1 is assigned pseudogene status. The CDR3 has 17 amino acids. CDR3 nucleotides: TGTGCCAGCAACAGGGGTGGGGTCAGTCATGGCAATCAGCCCCAGCATTTT. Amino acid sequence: CASNRGGVSHGNQPQHF.

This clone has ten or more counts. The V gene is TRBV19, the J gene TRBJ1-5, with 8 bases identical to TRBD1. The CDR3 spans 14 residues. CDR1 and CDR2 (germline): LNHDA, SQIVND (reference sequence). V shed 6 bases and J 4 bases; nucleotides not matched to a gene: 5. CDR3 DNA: TGTGCCAGTAGGGGGACAGGCGGGAATCAGCCCCAGCATTTT. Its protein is CASRGTGGNQPQHF.

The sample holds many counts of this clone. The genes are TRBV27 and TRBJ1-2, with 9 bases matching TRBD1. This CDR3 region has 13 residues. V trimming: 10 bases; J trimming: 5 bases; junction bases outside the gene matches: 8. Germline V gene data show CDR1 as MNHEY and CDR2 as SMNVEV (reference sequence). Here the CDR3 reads CATRRQGEYGYTF. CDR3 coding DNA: TGTGCCACCCGAAGACAGGGGGAGTATGGCTACACCTTC.